This note documents a single T cell receptor beta chain sequence. The data belong to a study of cytomegalovirus exposure and HLA in healthy donors. J was trimmed by 7 bases and V by 4 bases; bases with no gene match: 1. Germline V gives CDR1 SEHNR, CDR2 FQNEAQ (reference sequence). CDR3 length: 14 amino acids. The PCR had 60 Vbeta and 13 Jbeta primers. Sequencing used immunoSEQ multiplex PCR; TCRdb keeps in-frame clones, though not all of them. The sample's table shows 80,000 to 95,000 clones. This TCR was sampled from a woman in her thirties in good health and CMV-seronegative. The sequencing sample was made of PBMCs. This chain uses TRBV7-9 with TRBJ1-6; 10 bases agree with TRBD1. CDR3 in DNA: TGTGCCAGCAGCTCGGACAGGGGGAATTCACCCCTCCACTTT. It translates to CASSSDRGNSPLHF.